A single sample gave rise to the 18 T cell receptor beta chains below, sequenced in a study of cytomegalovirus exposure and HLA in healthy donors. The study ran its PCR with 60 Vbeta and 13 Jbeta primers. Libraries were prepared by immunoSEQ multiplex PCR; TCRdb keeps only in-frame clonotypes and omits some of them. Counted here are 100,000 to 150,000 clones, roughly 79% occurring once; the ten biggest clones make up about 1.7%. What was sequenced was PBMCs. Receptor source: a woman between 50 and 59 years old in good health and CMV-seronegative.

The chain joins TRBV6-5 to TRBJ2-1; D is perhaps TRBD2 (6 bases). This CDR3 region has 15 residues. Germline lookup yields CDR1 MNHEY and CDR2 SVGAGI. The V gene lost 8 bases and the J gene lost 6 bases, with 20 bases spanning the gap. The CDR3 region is CASRTIGGAANEQFF. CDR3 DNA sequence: TGTGCCAGCCGCACCATCGGGGGAGCGGCCAATGAGCAGTTCTTC.

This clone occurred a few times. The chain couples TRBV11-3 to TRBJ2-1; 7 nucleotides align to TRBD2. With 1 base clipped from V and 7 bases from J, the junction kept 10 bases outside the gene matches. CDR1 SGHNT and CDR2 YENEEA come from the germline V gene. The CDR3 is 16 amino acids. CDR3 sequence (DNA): TGTGCCAGCAGCTTAGCGGAACGGGAGGTAATGAATGAGCAGTTCTTC. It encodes CASSLAEREVMNEQFF.

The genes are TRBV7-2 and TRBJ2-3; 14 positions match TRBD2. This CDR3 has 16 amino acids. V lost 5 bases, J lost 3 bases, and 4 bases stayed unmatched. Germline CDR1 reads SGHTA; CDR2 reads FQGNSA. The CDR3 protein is CASSLGTSGRTDTQYF. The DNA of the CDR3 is TGTGCCAGCAGCCTCGGGACTAGCGGGAGAACAGATACGCAGTATTTT.

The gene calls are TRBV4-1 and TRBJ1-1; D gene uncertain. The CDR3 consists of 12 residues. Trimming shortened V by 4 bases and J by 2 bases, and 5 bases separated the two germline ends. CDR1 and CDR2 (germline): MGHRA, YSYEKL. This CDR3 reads CASSLQNTEAFF. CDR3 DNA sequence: TGCGCCAGCAGCCTACAAAACACTGAAGCTTTCTTT.

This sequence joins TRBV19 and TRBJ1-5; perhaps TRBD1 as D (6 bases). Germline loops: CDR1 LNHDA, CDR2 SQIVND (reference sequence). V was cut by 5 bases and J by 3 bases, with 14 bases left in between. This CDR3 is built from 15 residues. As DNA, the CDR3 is TGTGCCAGTAGTGCGACTGACAGGCCCAATCAGCCCCAGCATTTT. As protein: CASSATDRPNQPQHF.

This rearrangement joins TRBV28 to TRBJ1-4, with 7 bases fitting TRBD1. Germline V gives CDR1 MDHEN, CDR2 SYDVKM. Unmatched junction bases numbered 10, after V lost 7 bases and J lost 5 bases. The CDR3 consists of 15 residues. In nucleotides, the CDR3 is TGTGCCAGCACCCCCGGGGGACAGACAAATGAAAAACTGTTTTTT. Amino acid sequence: CASTPGGQTNEKLFF.

CDR3 residues: CASTLSREPYNEQFF. CDR3 nucleotide sequence: TGTGCCAGCACCCTCTCGCGGGAGCCCTACAATGAGCAGTTCTTC. The V and J genes are TRBV4-2 and TRBJ2-1; 7 bases agree with TRBD2. The CDR3 spans 15 residues. Germline CDR1 is LGHNA and CDR2 is YNFKEQ. Germline trimming cut 7 bases from V and 2 bases from J; bases unmatched to any gene: 8.

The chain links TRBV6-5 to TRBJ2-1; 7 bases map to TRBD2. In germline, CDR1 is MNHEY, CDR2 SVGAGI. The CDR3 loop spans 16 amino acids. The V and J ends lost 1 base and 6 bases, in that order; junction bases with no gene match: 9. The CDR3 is CASSYFGSWGGNEQFF. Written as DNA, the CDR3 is TGTGCCAGCAGTTACTTCGGGAGTTGGGGGGGCAATGAGCAGTTCTTC.

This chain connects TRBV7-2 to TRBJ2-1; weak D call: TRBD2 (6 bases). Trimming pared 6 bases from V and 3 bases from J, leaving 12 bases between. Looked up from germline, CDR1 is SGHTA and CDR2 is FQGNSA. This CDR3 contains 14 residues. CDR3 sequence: CASRQSGLYNEQFF. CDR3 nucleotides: TGTGCCAGCAGGCAATCGGGACTCTACAATGAGCAGTTCTTC.

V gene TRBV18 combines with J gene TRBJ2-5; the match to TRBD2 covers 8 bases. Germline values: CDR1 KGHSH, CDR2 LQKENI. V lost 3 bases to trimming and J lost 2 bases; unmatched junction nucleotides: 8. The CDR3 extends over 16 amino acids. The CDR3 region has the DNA TGTGCCAGCTCACCTTACAGCGGGAGTGTGCAAGAGACCCAGTACTTC. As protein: CASSPYSGSVQETQYF.

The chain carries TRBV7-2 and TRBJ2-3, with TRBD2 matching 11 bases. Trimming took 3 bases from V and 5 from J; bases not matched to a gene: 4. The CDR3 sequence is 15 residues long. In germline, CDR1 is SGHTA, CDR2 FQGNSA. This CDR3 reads CASSFSGRAKDTQYF. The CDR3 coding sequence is TGTGCCAGCAGCTTTAGCGGGAGGGCCAAAGATACGCAGTATTTT.

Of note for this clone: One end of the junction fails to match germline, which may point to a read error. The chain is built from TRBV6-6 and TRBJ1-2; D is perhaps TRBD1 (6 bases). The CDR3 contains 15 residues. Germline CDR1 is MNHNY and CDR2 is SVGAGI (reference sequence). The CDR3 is CASSYDVRGNSGYTF. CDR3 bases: TGTGCCAGCAGTTACGACGTCAGGGGTAACTCTGGCTACACCTTC.

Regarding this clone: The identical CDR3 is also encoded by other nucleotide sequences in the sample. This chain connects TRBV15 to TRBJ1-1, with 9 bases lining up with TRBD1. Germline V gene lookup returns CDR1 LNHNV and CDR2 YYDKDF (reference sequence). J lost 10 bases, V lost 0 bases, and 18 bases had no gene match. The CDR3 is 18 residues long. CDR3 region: CATSRDLRIDGQGFRAFF. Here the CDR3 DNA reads TGTGCCACCAGCAGAGATCTAAGGATAGACGGACAGGGGTTTCGAGCTTTCTTT.

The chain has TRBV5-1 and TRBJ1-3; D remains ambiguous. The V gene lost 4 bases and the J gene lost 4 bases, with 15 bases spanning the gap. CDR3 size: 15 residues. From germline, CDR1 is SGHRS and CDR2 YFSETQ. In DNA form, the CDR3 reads TGCGCCAGCAGCGTAGGATCCTTGGGCGGAAACACCATATATTTT. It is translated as CASSVGSLGGNTIYF.

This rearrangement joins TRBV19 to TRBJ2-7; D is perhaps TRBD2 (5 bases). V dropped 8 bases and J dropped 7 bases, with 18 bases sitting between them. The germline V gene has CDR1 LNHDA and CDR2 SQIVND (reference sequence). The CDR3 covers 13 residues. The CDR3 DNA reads TGTGCCAGTTCGGGTCGTTCGGGGATGGAGCAGTACTTC. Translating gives CASSGRSGMEQYF.

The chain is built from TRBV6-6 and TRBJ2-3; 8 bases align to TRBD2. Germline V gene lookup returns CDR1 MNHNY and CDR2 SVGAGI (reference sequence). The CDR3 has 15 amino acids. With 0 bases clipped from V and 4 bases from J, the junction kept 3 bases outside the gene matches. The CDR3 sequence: CASSYSGLASDTQYF. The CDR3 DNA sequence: TGTGCCAGCAGTTACTCCGGACTAGCATCAGATACGCAGTATTTT.

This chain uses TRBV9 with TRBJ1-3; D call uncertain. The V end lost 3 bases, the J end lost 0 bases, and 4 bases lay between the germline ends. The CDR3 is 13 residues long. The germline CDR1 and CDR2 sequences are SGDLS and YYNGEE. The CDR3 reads CASSANSGNTIYF. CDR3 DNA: TGTGCCAGCAGCGCCAACTCTGGAAACACCATATATTTT.

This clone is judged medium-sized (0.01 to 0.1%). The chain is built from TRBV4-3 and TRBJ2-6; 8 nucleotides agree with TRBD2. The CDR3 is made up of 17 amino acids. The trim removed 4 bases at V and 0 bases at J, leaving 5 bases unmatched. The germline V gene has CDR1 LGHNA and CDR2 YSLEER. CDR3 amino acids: CASSPSGSHSGANVLTF. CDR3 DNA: TGCGCCAGCAGCCCAAGCGGGAGTCACTCTGGGGCCAACGTCCTGACTTTC.